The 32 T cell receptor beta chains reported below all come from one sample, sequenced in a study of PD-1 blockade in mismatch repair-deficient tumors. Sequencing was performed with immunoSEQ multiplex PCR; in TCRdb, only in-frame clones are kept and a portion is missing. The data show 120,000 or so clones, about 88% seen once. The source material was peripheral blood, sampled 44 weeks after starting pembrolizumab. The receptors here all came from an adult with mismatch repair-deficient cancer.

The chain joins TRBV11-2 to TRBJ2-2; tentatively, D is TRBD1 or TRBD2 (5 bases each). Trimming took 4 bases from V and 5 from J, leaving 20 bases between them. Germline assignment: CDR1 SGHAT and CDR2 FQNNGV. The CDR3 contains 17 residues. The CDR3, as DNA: TGTGCCAGCAGCTCCACCACCTGGGGGTGGGGGACCGGGGAGCTGTTTTTT. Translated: CASSSTTWGWGTGELFF.

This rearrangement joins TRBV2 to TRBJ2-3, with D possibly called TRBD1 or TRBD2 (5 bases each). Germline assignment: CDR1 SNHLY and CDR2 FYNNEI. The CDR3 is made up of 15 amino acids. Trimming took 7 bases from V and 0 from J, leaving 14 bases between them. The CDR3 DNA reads TGTGCCAGCACGGGTCTCGGGGCTAGCACAGATACGCAGTATTTT. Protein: CASTGLGASTDTQYF. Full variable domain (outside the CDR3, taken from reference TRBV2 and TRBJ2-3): EPEVTQTPSHQVTQMGQEVILRCVPISNHLYFYWYRQILGQKVEFLVSFYNNEISEKSEIFDDQFSVERPDGSNFTLKIRSTKLEDSAMYFCASTGLGASTDTQYFGPGTRLTVL.

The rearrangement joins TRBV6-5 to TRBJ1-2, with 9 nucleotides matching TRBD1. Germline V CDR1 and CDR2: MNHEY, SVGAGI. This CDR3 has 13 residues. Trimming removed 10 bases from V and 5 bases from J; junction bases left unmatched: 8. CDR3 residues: CATKQGATYGYTF. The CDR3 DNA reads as TGTGCCACCAAACAGGGGGCTACGTATGGCTACACCTTC.

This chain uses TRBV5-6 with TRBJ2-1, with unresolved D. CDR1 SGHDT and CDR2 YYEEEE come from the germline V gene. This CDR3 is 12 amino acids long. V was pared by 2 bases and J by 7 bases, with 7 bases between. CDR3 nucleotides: TGTGCCAGCAGCTTCTTAGTGAATGAGCAGTTCTTC. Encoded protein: CASSFLVNEQFF.

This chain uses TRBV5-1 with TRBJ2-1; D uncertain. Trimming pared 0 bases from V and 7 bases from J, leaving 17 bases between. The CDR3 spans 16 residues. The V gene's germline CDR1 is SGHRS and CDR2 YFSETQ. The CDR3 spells CASSLGALSLGNEQFF. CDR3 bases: TGCGCCAGCAGCTTGGGGGCCTTATCCCTGGGTAATGAGCAGTTCTTC.

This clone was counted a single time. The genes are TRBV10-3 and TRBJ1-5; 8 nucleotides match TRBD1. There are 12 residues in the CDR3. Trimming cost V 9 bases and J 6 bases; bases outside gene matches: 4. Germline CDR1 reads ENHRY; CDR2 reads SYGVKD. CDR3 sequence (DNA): TGTGCCATTTCAGGGGGCGGTCAGCCCCAGCATTTT. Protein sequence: CAISGGGQPQHF.

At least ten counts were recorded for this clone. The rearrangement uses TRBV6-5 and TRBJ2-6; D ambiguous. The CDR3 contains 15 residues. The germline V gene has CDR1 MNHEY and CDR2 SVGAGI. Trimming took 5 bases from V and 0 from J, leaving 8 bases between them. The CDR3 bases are TGTGCCAGCAGTACCACAAGCTCTGGGGCCAACGTCCTGACTTTC. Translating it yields CASSTTSSGANVLTF.

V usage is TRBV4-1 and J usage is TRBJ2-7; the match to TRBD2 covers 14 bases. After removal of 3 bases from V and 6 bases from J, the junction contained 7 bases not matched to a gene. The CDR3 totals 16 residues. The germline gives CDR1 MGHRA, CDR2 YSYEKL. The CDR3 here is CASSQGVGLAGVEQYF. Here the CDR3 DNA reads TGCGCCAGCAGCCAGGGGGTGGGACTAGCGGGAGTCGAGCAGTACTTC.

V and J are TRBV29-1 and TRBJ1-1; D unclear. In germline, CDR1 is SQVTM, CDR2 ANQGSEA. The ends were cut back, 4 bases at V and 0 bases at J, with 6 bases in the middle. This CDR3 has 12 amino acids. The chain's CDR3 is CSVVRLNTEAFF. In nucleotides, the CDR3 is TGCAGCGTTGTACGCTTGAACACTGAAGCTTTCTTT. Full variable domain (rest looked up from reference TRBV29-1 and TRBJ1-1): SAVISQKPSRDICQRGTSLTIQCQVDSQVTMMFWYRQQPGQSLTLIATANQGSEATYESGFVIDKFPISRPNLTFSTLTVSNMSPEDSSIYLCSVVRLNTEAFFGQGTRLTVV.

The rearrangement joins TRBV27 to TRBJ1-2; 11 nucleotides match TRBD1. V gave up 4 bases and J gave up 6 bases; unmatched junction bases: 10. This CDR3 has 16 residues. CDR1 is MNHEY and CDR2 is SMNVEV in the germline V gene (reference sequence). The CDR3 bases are TGTGCCAGCAGTTCTCAGGTCGGACAGGGGGCGAATGGCTACACCTTC. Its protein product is CASSSQVGQGANGYTF.

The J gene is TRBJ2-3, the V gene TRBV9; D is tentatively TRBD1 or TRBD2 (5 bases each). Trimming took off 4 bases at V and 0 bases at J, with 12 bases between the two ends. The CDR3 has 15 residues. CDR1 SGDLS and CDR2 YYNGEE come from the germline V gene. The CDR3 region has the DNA TGTGCCAGCAGCACCCGGGACCCTAGCACAGATACGCAGTATTTT. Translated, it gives CASSTRDPSTDTQYF.

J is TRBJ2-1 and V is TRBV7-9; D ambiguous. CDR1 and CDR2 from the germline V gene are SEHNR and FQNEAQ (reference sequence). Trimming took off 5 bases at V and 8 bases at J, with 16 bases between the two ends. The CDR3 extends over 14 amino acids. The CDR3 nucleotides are TGTGCCAGCAGCCCCCCCCCGGTAGGCCATGAGCAGTTCTTC. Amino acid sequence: CASSPPPVGHEQFF.

The CDR3 region has the DNA TGTGCCAGCAGTTTGTGGGGGGTGGGGGGTGATGGTACGCAGTATTTT. It specifies CASSLWGVGGDGTQYF. The chain recombines TRBV27 with TRBJ2-3, with D possibly being TRBD2 (6 bases). With 3 bases removed from V and 8 bases from J, the gap between germline ends came to 21 bases. Per germline, CDR1 MNHEY and CDR2 SMNVEV (reference sequence). The CDR3 consists of 16 residues.

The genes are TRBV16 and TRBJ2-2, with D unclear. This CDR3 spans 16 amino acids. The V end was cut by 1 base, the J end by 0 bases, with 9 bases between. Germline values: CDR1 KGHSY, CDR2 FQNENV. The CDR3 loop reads CASSQLVITNTGELFF. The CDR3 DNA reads TGTGCCAGCAGCCAATTGGTCATAACGAACACCGGGGAGCTGTTTTTT.

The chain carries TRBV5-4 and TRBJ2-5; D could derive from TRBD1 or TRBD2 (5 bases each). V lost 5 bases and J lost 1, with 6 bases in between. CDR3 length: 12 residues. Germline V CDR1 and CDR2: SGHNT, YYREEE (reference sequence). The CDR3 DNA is TGTGCCAGCAGGAGGGGCCAAGAGACCCAGTACTTC. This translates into CASRRGQETQYF. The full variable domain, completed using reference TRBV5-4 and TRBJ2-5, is ETGVTQSPTHLIKTRGQQVTLRCSSQSGHNTVSWYQQALGQGPQFIFQYYREEENGRGNFPPRFSGLQFPNYSSELNVNALELDDSALYLCASRRGQETQYFGPGTRLLVL.

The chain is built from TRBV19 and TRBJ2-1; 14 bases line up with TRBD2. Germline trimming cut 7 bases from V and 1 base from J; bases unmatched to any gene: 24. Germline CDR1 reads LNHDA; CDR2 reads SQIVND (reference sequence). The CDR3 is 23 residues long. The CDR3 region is CASIKTGGDEGLAGDWSYNEQFF. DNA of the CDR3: TGTGCCAGTATCAAGACAGGGGGCGATGAGGGACTAGCGGGAGATTGGTCCTACAATGAGCAGTTCTTC.

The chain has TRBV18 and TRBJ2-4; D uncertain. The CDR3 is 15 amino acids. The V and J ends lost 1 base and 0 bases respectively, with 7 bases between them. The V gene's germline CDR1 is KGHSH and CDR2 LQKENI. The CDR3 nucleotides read TGTGCCAGCTCACCACAGGGTCGAGCCAAAAACATTCAGTACTTC. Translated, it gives CASSPQGRAKNIQYF.

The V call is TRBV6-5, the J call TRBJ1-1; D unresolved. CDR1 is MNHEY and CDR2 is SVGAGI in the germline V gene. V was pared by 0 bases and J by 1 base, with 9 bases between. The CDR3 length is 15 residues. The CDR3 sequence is CASSYSPQRNTEAFF. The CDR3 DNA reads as TGTGCCAGCAGTTACTCCCCACAGAGGAACACTGAAGCTTTCTTT.

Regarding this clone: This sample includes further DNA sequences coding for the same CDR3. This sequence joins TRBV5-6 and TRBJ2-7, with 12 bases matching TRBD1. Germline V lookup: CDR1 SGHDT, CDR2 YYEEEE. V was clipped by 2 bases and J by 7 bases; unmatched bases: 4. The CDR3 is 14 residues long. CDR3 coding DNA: TGTGCCAGCAGCTTAGGGACAGGGGGCCGGGAGCAGTACTTC. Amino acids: CASSLGTGGREQYF.

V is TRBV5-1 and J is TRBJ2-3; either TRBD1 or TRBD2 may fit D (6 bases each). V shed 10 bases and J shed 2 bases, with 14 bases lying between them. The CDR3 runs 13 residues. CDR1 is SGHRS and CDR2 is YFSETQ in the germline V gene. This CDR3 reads CAASRGDTDTQYF. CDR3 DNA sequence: TGCGCCGCCTCGAGGGGGGACACAGATACGCAGTATTTT.

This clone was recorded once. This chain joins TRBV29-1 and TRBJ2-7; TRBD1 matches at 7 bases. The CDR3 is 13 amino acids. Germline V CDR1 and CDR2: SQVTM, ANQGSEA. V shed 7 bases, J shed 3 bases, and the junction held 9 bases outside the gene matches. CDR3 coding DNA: TGCAGCGCTAAACAGGGGTCTGACTACGAGCAGTACTTC. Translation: CSAKQGSDYEQYF.

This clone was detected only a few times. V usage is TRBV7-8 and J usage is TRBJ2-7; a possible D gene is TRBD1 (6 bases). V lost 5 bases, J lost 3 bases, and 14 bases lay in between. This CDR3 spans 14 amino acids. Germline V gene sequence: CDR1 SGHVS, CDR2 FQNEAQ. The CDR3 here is CASSSPGHYYEQYF. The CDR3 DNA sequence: TGTGCCAGCAGCAGCCCGGGACACTACTACGAGCAGTACTTC.

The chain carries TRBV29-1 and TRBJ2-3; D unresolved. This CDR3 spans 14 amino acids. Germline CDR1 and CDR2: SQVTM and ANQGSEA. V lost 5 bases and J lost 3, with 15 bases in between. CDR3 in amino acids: CSVYRSSTTDTQYF. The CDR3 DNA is TGCAGCGTTTACCGATCTTCGACTACAGATACGCAGTATTTT.

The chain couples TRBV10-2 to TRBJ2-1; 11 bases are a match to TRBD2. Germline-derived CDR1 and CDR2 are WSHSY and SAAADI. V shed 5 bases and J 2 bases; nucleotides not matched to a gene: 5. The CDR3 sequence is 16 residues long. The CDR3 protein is CASSNRTSGPYNEQFF. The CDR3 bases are TGCGCCAGCAGTAACAGGACTAGCGGGCCCTACAATGAGCAGTTCTTC.

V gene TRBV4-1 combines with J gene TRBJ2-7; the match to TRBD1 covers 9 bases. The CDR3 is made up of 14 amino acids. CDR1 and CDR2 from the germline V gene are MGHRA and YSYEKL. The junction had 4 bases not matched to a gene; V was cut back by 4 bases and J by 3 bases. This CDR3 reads CASSPRQGDYEQYF. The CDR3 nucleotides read TGCGCCAGCAGCCCTAGACAGGGGGACTACGAGCAGTACTTC.

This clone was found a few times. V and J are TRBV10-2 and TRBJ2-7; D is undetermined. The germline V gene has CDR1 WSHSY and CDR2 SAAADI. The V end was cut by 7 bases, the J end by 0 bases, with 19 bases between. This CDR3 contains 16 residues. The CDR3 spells CASNNAAYMDSYEQYF. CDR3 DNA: TGCGCCAGCAACAACGCAGCCTACATGGACTCCTACGAGCAGTACTTC.

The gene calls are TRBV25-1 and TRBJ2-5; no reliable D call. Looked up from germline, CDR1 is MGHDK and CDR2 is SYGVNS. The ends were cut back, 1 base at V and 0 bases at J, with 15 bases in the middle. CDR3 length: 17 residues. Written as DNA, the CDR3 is TGTGCCAGCAGTGAATCGGTTCCGGAAACAAACCAAGAGACCCAGTACTTC. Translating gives CASSESVPETNQETQYF.

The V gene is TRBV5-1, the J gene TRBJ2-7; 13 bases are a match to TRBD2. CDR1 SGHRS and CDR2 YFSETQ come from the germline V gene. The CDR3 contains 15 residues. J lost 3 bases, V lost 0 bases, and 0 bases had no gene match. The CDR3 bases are TGCGCCAGCAGCTTGGGGACTAGCGGGAGCTACGAGCAGTACTTC. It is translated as CASSLGTSGSYEQYF.

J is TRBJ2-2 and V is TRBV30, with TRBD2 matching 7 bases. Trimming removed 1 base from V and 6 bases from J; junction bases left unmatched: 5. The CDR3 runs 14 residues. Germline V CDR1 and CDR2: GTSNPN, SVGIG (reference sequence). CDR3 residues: CAWSEWGGPGELFF. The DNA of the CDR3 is TGTGCCTGGAGTGAGTGGGGGGGACCCGGGGAGCTGTTTTTT.

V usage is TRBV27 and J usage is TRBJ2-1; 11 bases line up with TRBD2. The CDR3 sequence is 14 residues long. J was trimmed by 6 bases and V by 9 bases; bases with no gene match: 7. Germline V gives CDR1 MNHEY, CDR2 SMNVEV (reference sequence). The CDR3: CASEGLAGPNEQFF. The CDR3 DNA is TGTGCCAGTGAAGGACTAGCGGGCCCCAATGAGCAGTTCTTC.

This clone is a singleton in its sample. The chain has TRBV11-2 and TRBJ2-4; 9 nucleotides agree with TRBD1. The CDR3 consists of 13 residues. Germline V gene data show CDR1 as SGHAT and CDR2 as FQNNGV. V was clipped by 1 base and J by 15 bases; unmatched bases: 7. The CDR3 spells CASSLGGTGLLYF. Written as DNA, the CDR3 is TGTGCCAGCAGCTTAGGTGGGACAGGGTTGTTGTACTTC.

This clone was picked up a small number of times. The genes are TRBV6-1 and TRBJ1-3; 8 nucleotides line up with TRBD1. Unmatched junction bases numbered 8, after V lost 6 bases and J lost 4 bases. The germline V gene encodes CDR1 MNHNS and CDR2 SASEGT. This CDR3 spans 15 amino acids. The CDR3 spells CASRLTGGSGNTIYF. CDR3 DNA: TGTGCCAGCAGGCTAACAGGGGGTTCCGGAAACACCATATATTTT.